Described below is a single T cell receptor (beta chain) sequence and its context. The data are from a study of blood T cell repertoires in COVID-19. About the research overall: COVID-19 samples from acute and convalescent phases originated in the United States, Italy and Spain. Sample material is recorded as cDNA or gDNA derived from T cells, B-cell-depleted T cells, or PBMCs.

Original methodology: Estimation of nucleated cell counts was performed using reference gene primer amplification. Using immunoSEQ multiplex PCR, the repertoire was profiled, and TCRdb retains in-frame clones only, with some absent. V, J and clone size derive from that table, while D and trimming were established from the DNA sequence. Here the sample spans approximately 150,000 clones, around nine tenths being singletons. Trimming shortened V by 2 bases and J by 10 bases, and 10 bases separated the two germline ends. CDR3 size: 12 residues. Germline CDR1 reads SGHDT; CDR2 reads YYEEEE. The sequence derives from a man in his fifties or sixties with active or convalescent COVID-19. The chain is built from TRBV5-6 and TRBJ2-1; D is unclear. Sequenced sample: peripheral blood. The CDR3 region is CASSFMTQEQFF. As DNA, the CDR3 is TGTGCCAGCAGCTTCATGACTCAAGAGCAGTTCTTC.